The clone carrying this T cell receptor beta chain was recorded a few times. This entry is derived from a study of T cells in Graves' hyperthyroidism and ophthalmopathy. Amplification yielded TCR beta CDR3 regions, with RNA transcripts as the source. The primer set for the first-round RT-PCR of the TCR CDR3 was HTBI. TCRdb re-derived calls from the multiplex PCR reads in MiXCR, one entry per CDR3 protein. The data hold around 450,000 distinct CDR3 sequences, with roughly an eighth observed a single time. The length of the CDR3 is 12 residues. Trimming stripped 5 bases from V and 1 base from J, with 9 bases between. The germline V gene encodes CDR1 GTSNPN and CDR2 SVGIG (reference sequence).

Input material: blood. The V gene is TRBV30, the J gene TRBJ2-7; maybe TRBD1 (6 bases). This receptor was taken from a woman in her late teens or twenties with Graves' hyperthyroidism. The DNA for the CDR3 is TGTGCCTGGGCCAGGGGATCCTACGAGCAGTACTTC. Translating it yields CAWARGSYEQYF.